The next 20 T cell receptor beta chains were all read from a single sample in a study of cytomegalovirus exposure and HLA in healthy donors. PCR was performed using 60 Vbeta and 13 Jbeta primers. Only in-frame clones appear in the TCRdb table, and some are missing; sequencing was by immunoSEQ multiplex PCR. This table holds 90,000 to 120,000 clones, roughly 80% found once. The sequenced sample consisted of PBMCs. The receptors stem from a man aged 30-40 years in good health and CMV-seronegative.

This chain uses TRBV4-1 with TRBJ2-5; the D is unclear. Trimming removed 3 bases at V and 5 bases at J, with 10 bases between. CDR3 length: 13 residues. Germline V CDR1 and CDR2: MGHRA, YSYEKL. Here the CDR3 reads CASSQALSETQYF. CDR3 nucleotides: TGCGCCAGCAGCCAGGCATTATCGGAGACCCAGTACTTC.

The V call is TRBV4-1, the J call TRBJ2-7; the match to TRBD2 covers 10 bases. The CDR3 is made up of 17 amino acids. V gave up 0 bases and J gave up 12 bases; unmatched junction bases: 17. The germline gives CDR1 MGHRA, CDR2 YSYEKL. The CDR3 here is CASSQDTLGLAGEGPYF. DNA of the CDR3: TGCGCCAGCAGCCAAGATACACTAGGGCTAGCGGGAGAAGGTCCGTACTTC.

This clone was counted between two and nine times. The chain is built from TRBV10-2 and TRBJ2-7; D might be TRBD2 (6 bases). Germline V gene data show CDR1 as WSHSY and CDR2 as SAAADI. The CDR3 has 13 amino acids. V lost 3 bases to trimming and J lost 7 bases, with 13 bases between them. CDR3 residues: CASSDPGTREQYF. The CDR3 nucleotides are TGCGCCAGCAGTGATCCCGGGACTCGAGAGCAGTACTTC.

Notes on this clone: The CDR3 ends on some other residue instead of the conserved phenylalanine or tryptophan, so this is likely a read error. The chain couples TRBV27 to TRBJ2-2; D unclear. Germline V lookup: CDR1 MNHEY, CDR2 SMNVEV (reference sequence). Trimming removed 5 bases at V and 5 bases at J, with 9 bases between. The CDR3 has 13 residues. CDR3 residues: CASSLLRTGELFV. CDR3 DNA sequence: TGTGCCAGCAGTCTCCTGAGGACCGGGGAGCTGTTTGTT.

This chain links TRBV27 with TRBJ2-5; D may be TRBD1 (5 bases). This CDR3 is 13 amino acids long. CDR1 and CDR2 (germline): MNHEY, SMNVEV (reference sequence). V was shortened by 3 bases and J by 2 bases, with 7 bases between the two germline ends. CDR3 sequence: CASSFAGQETQYF. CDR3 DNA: TGTGCCAGCAGTTTCGCAGGGCAAGAGACCCAGTACTTC.

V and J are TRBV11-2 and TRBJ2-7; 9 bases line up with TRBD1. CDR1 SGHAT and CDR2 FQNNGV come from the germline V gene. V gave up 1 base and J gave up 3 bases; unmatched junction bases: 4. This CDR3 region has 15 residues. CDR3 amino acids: CASSLGTGEFYEQYF. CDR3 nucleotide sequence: TGTGCCAGCAGCTTAGGGACAGGGGAATTCTACGAGCAGTACTTC.

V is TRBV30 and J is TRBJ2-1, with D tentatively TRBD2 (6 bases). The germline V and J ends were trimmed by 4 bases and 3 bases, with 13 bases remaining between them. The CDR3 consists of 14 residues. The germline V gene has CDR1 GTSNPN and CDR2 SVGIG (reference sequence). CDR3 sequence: CAWIPSGVYNEQFF. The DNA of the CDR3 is TGTGCCTGGATACCATCGGGGGTCTACAATGAGCAGTTCTTC. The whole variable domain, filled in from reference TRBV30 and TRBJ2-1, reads SQTIHQWPATLVQPVGSPLSLECTVEGTSNPNLYWYRQAAGRGLQLLFYSVGIGQISSEVPQNLSASRPQDRQFILSSKKLLLSDSGFYLCAWIPSGVYNEQFFGPGTRLTVL.

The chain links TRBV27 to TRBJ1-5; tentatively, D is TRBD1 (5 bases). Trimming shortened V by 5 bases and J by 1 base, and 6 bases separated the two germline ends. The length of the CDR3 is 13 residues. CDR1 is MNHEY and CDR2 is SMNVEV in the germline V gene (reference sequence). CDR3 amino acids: CASSPGSNQPQHF. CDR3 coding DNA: TGTGCCAGCAGTCCAGGGAGCAATCAGCCCCAGCATTTT.

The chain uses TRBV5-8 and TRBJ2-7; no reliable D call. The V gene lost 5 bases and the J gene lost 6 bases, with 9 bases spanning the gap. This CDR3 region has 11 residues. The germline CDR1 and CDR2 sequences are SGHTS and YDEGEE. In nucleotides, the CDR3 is TGTGCCAGCAGTCTTCCCCCCGAGCAGTACTTC. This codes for CASSLPPEQYF.

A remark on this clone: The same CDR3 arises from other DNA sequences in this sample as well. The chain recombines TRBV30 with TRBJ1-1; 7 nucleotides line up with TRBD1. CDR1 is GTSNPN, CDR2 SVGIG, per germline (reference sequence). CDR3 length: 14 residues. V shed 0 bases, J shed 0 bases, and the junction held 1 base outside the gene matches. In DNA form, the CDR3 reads TGTGCCTGGAGTGTAAGGGGGCTGAACACTGAAGCTTTCTTT. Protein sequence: CAWSVRGLNTEAFF.

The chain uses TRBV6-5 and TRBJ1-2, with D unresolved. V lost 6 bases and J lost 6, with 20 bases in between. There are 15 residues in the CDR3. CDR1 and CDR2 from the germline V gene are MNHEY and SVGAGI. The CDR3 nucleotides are TGTGCCAGCAGGTCCCGGGGAACGGTTTGGGATGGCTACACCTTC. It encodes CASRSRGTVWDGYTF.

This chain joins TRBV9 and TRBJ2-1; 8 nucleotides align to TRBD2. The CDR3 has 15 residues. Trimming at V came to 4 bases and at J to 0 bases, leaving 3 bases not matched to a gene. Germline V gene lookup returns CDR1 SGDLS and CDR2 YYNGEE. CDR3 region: CASSRSGGSYNEQFF. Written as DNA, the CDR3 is TGTGCCAGCAGCCGAAGCGGGGGCTCCTACAATGAGCAGTTCTTC.

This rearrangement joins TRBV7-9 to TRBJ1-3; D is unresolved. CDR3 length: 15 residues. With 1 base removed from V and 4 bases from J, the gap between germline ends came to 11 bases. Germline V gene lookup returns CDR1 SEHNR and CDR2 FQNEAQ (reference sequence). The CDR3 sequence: CASSLERVWGNTIYF. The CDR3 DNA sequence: TGTGCCAGCAGCTTAGAACGGGTATGGGGAAACACCATATATTTT.

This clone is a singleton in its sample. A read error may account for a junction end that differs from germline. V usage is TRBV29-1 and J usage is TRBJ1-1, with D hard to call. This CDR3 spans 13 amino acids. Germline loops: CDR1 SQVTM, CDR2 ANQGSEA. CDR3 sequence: CIVVLPSGAEAFF. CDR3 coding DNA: TGCATCGTTGTACTTCCCAGCGGGGCTGAAGCTTTCTTT. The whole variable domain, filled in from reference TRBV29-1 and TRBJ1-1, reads SAVISQKPSRDICQRGTSLTIQCQVDSQVTMMFWYRQQPGQSLTLIATANQGSEATYESGFVIDKFPISRPNLTFSTLTVSNMSPEDSSIYLCIVVLPSGAEAFFGQGTRLTVV.

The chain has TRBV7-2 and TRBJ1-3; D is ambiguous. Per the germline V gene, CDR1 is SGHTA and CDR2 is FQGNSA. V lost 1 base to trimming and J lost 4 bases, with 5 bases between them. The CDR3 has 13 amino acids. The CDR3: CASSLGLGNTIYF. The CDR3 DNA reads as TGTGCCAGCAGCTTAGGACTCGGAAACACCATATATTTT.

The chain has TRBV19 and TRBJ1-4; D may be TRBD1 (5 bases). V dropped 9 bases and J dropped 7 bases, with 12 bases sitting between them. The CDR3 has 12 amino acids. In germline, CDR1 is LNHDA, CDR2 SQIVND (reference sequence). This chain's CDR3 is CASRDNFEKLFF. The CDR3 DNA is TGTGCCAGCAGGGATAATTTTGAAAAACTGTTTTTT.

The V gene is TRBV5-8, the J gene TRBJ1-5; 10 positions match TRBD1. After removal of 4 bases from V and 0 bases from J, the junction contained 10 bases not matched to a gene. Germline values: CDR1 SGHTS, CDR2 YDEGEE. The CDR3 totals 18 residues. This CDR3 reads CASSTGTGDRYSNQPQHF. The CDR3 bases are TGTGCCAGCAGCACCGGGACAGGGGACCGTTATAGCAATCAGCCCCAGCATTTT.

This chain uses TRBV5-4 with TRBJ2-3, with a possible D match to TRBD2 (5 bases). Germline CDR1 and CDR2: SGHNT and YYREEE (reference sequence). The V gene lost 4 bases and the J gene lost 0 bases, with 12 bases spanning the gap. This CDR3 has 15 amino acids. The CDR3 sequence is CASSPDRTSTDTQYF. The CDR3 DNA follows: TGTGCCAGCAGCCCTGACCGGACTAGCACAGATACGCAGTATTTT.

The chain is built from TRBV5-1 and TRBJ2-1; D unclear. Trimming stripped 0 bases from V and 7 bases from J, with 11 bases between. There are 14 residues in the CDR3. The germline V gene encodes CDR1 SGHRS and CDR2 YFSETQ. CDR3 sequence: CASSLAVALNEQFF. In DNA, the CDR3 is TGCGCCAGCAGCTTGGCAGTCGCTTTGAATGAGCAGTTCTTC.

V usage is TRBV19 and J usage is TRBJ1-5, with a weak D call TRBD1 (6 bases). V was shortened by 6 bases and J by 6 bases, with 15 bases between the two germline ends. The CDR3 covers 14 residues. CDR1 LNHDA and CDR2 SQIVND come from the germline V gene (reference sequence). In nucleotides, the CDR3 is TGTGCCAGTAGGGACAGTGCCTTGACTCAGCCCCAGCATTTT. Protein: CASRDSALTQPQHF.